Listed here are 7 T cell receptor beta chains from one sample, sequenced in a study of T cell responses to AZD1222 COVID-19 vaccine. Produced via immunoSEQ multiplex PCR; TCRdb's table is partial and in-frame only. The table lists some 140,000 clones, 93% of them singletons, with more than 4.5% in the top ten. The sample here was peripheral blood, taken on day 0 of AZD1222 vaccination. The source is an adult in good health.

The chain joins TRBV21-1 to TRBJ2-1; the DNA was not compared with TRBD2, the D call given in the table. TRBV21-1 is recorded as a pseudogene. The CDR3 loop spans 16 amino acids. The CDR3 DNA reads TGTGCCAGCAGCGAGACTAGCGGGAGCTCCTACAATGAGCAGTTCTTC. This encodes CASSETSGSSYNEQFF.

V is TRBV28 and J is TRBJ2-1, with D possibly TRBD1 on 5 matching bases. The germline CDR1 and CDR2 sequences are MDHEN and SYDVKM. The CDR3 loop spans 13 amino acids. V dropped 5 bases and J dropped 6 bases, with 11 bases sitting between them. The CDR3 protein is CASSTTVRNEQFF. The CDR3 nucleotides read TGTGCCAGCAGTACGACAGTACGCAATGAGCAGTTCTTC.

This clone came up once. The J gene is TRBJ2-7, the V gene TRBV5-6; either TRBD1 or TRBD2 may supply D (6 bases each). This CDR3 is built from 14 residues. Germline V gene data show CDR1 as SGHDT and CDR2 as YYEEEE. The V end lost 3 bases, the J end lost 2 bases, and 12 bases lay between the germline ends. This chain's CDR3 is CASSWERGAYEQYF. CDR3 in DNA: TGTGCCAGCAGCTGGGAAAGGGGGGCCTACGAGCAGTACTTC.

This clone was observed a handful of times. The J gene is TRBJ2-4, the V gene TRBV2, with 9 bases matching TRBD1. V lost 4 bases and J lost 3; bases outside the gene matches: 4. In germline, CDR1 is SNHLY, CDR2 FYNNEI. The length of the CDR3 is 15 residues. CDR3 in DNA: TGTGCCAGCAGTGGGGACAGGGCGGTCAAAAACATTCAGTACTTC. Amino acid sequence: CASSGDRAVKNIQYF.

The gene calls are TRBV19 and TRBJ1-5; possible D gene TRBD1, 5 bases. Trimming removed 7 bases from V and 6 bases from J, with 16 bases in between. The CDR3 sequence is 14 residues long. From germline, CDR1 is LNHDA and CDR2 SQIVND (reference sequence). The CDR3 bases are TGTGCCAGTATCAGCCCGTCAGGGACTCAGCCCCAGCATTTT. Residues: CASISPSGTQPQHF.

This clone was detected only once. The chain recombines TRBV30 with TRBJ1-5; D uncertain. V lost 2 bases and J lost 1, with 6 bases in between. The V gene's germline CDR1 is GTSNPN and CDR2 SVGIG (reference sequence). CDR3 length equals 13 residues. CDR3 protein: CAWSYGSNQPQHF. The CDR3, as DNA: TGTGCCTGGAGTTATGGGAGCAATCAGCCCCAGCATTTT.

This chain connects TRBV30 to TRBJ2-1; D gene uncertain. In germline, CDR1 is GTSNPN, CDR2 SVGIG (reference sequence). The ends were cut back, 1 base at V and 0 bases at J, with 16 bases in the middle. This CDR3 spans 17 amino acids. The CDR3 DNA reads as TGTGCCTGGAGTGCTCCTACCGGCTTAGTCTCCTACAATGAGCAGTTCTTC. This encodes CAWSAPTGLVSYNEQFF.